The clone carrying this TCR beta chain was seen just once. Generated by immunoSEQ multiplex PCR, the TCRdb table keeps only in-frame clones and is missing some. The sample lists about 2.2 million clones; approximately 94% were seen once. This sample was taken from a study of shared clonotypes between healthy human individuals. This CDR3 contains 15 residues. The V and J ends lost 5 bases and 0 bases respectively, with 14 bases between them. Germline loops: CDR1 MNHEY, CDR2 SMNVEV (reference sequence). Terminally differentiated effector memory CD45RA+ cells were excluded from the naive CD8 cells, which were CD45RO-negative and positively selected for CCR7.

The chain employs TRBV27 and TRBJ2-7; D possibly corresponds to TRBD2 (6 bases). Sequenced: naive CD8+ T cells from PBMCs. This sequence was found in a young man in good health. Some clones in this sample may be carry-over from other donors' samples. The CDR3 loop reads CASSPSSAHSYEQYF. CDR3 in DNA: TGTGCCAGCAGTCCCTCTAGCGCACACTCCTACGAGCAGTACTTC.